Shown below are 9 T cell receptor beta chains from a single sample sequenced in a study of blood T cell repertoires in COVID-19. Sequenced by immunoSEQ multiplex PCR; TCRdb stores in-frame clones only, minus some. The sample has under 300,000 clones; around nine tenths are singletons. Sequencing used peripheral blood. Receptor source: a woman aged 40 to 50 who had recovered from COVID-19.

CDR3 amino acids: CASSHGVAGGPTETQYF. CDR3 sequence (DNA): TGTGCCAGCAGCCACGGGGTAGCGGGAGGGCCGACAGAGACCCAGTACTTC. This chain uses TRBV3-1 (or the pseudogene TRBV3-2) with TRBJ2-5; 11 bases align to TRBD2. Germline V gene sequence: CDR1 LGHDT, CDR2 YNNKEL (reference sequence). The CDR3 sequence is 17 residues long. V was pared by 3 bases and J by 4 bases, with 10 bases of the junction left unmatched.

The genes are TRBV19 and TRBJ1-5; 8 nucleotides line up with TRBD1. The junction had 4 bases not matched to a gene; V was cut back by 2 bases and J by 7 bases. Germline V gene sequence: CDR1 LNHDA, CDR2 SQIVND (reference sequence). This CDR3 has 14 amino acids. This CDR3 is CASSIQGAKQPQHF. Here the CDR3 DNA reads TGTGCCAGTAGTATACAGGGGGCAAAGCAGCCCCAGCATTTT.

The chain links TRBV7-8 to TRBJ1-1, with D perhaps matching TRBD1 (5 bases). Germline CDR1 SGHVS, CDR2 FQNEAQ. V lost 6 bases and J 0 bases, leaving 14 bases between the germline ends. The CDR3 runs to 15 residues. CDR3 sequence reads: CASRPYRGMNTEAFF. The CDR3 nucleotides read TGTGCCAGCAGGCCCTATAGGGGTATGAACACTGAAGCTTTCTTT.

The V and J genes are TRBV25-1 and TRBJ2-7, with 9 bases that match TRBD2. The CDR3 extends over 15 amino acids. The ends lost 3 bases at V and 7 bases at J; junction bases unmatched: 10. Germline V lookup: CDR1 MGHDK, CDR2 SYGVNS. CDR3 sequence: CASSDFAGGPREQYF. As DNA, the CDR3 is TGTGCCAGCAGTGATTTTGCGGGGGGGCCGAGGGAGCAGTACTTC.

The rearrangement joins TRBV7-8 to TRBJ2-1; 7 bases are a match to TRBD2. Germline V gives CDR1 SGHVS, CDR2 FQNEAQ. The CDR3 is 14 residues long. V lost 2 bases and J lost 2; bases outside the gene matches: 0. CDR3 DNA sequence: TGTGCCAGCAGCTTAAGCGGGGCCTACAATGAGCAGTTCTTC. Protein product: CASSLSGAYNEQFF.

V gene TRBV11-3 combines with J gene TRBJ1-1; 7 bases match TRBD1. Per the germline V gene, CDR1 is SGHNT and CDR2 is YENEEA. V lost 1 base to trimming and J lost 1 base; unmatched junction nucleotides: 6. The CDR3 covers 16 residues. CDR3 in amino acids: CASSLVSDRSNTEAFF. CDR3 DNA: TGTGCCAGCAGCTTAGTGTCGGACAGGTCGAACACTGAAGCTTTCTTT. Variable domain in full (rest from reference TRBV11-3 and TRBJ1-1): EAGVVQSPRYKIIEKKQPVAFWCNPISGHNTLYWYLQNLGQGPELLIRYENEEAVDDSQLPKDRFSAERLKGVDSTLKIQPAELGDSAVYLCASSLVSDRSNTEAFFGQGTRLTVV.

CDR3 bases: TGTGCCAGCAGCCCGGACATGCGGACCTACAATGAGCAGTTCTTC. This gives the protein CASSPDMRTYNEQFF. The rearrangement joins TRBV11-2 to TRBJ2-1, with D perhaps TRBD1 (5 bases). In germline, CDR1 is SGHAT, CDR2 FQNNGV. Trimming shortened V by 5 bases and J by 2 bases, and 13 bases separated the two germline ends. The CDR3 totals 15 residues.

V is TRBV19 and J is TRBJ2-2; 9 bases are a match to TRBD2. Germline V CDR1 and CDR2: LNHDA, SQIVND (reference sequence). The length of the CDR3 is 16 residues. The V gene end was trimmed by 3 bases and the J gene end by 5 bases; junction bases not matched to a gene: 7. DNA for the CDR3: TGTGCCAGTAGTATTATGAGCGGGAGGCCTACCGGGGAGCTGTTTTTT. It codes for CASSIMSGRPTGELFF.

Comment on this clone: Distinct nucleotide sequences in the sample also encode this CDR3. The V gene is TRBV18, the J gene TRBJ1-6; 7 nucleotides agree with TRBD1. The length of the CDR3 is 14 residues. Germline V gene lookup returns CDR1 KGHSH and CDR2 LQKENI. Unmatched junction bases numbered 1, after V lost 1 base and J lost 7 bases. The CDR3 spells CASSPQGANSPLHF. The CDR3 DNA is TGTGCCAGCTCACCACAGGGGGCAAATTCACCCCTCCACTTT.